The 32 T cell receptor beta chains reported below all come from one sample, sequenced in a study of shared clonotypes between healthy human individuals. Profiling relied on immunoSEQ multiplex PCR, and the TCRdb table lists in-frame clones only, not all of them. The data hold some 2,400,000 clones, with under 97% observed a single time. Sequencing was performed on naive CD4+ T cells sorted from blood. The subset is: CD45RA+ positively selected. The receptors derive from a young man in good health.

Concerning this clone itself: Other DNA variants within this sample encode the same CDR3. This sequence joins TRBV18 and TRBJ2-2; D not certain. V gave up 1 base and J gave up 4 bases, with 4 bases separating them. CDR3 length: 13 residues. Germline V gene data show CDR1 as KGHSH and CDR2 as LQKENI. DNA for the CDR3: TGTGCCAGCTCACCACGGCTCACCGGGGAGCTGTTTTTT. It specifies CASSPRLTGELFF.

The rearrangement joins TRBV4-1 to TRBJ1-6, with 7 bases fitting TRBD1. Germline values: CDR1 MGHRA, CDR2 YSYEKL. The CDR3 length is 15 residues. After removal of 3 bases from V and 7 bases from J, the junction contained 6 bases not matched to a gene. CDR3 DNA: TGCGCCAGCAGCCATACAGGGGTGGTCAATTCACCCCTCCACTTT. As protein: CASSHTGVVNSPLHF.

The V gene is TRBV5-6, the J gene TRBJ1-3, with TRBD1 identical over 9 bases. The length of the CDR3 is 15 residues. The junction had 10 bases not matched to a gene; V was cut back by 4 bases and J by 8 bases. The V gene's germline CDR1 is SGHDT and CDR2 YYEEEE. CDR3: CASSQGGQGLDTIYF. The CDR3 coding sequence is TGTGCCAGCAGCCAGGGAGGACAGGGGTTGGACACCATATATTTT.

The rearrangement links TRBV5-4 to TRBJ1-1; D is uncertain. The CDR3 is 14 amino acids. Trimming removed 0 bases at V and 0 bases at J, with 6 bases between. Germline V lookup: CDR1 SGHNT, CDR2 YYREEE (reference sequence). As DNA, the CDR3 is TGTGCCAGCAGCTTGGAACAGTTGAACACTGAAGCTTTCTTT. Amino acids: CASSLEQLNTEAFF.

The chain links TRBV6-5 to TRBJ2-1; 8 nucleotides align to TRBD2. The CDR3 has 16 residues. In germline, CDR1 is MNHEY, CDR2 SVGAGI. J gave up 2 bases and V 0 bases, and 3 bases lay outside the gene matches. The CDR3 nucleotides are TGTGCCAGCAGTTACTCGTCGGGGGGGGCCTACAATGAGCAGTTCTTC. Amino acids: CASSYSSGGAYNEQFF.

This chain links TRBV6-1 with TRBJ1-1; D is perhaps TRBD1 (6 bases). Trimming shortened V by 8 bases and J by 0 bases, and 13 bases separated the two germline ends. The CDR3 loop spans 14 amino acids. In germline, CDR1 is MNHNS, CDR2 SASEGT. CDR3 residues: CASGKGDMNTEAFF. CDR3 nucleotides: TGTGCCAGCGGGAAGGGGGATATGAACACTGAAGCTTTCTTT.

The CDR3 here is CASRPPRANYQPQHF. The DNA for the CDR3 is TGTGCCAGCAGACCCCCTCGGGCAAACTATCAGCCCCAGCATTTT. The chain is built from TRBV28 and TRBJ1-5; D unresolved. The length of the CDR3 is 15 residues. Germline loops: CDR1 MDHEN, CDR2 SYDVKM. Between the trimmed V and J ends, which lost 6 bases and 5 bases, there was a span of 17 bases.

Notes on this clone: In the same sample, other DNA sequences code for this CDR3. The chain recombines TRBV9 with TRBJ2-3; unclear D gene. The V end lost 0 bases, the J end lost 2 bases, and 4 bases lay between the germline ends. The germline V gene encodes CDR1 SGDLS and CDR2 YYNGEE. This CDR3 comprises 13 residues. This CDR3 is CASSVVDTDTQYF. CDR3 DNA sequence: TGTGCCAGCAGCGTAGTTGACACAGATACGCAGTATTTT.

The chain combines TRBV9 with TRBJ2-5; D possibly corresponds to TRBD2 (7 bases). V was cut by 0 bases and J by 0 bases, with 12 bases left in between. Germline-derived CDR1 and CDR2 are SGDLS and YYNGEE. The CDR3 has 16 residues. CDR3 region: CASSVAGGSNQETQYF. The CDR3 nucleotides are TGTGCCAGCAGCGTAGCGGGGGGCTCGAACCAAGAGACCCAGTACTTC.

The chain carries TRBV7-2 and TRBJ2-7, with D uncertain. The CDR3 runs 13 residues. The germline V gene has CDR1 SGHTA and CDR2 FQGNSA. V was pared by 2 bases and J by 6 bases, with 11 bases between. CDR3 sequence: CASSLSGFGEQYF. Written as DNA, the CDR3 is TGTGCCAGCAGCTTATCCGGGTTCGGCGAGCAGTACTTC. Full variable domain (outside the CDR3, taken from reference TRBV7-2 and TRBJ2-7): GAGVSQSPSNKVTEKGKDVELRCDPISGHTALYWYRQSLGQGLEFLIYFQGNSAPDKSGLPSDRFSAERTGGSVSTLTIQRTQQEDSAVYLCASSLSGFGEQYFGPGTRLTVT.

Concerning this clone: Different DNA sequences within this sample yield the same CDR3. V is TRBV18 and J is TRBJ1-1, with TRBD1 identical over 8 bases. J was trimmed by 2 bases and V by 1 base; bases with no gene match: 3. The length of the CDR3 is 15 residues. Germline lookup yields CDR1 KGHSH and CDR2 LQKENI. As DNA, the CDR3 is TGTGCCAGCTCACCACTGGCAGGGGGCAACACTGAAGCTTTCTTT. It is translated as CASSPLAGGNTEAFF.

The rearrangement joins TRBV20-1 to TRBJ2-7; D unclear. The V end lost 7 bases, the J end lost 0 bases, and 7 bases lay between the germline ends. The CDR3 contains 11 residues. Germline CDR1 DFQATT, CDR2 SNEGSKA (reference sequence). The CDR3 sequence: CSVWSSYEQYF. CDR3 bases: TGCAGTGTTTGGAGCTCCTACGAGCAGTACTTC.

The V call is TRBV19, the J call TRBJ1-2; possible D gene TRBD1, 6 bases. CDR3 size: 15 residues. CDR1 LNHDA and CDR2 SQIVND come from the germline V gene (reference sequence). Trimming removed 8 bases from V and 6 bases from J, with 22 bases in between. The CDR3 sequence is CASAEGGALANGYTF. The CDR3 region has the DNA TGTGCCAGTGCCGAGGGGGGGGCCCTCGCGAATGGCTACACCTTC.

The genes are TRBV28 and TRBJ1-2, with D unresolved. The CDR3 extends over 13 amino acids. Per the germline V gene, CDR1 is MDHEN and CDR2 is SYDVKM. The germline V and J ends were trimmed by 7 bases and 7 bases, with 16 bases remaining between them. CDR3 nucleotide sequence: TGTGCCAGCACAACTATCGGGCTGCGTGGCTACACCTTC. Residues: CASTTIGLRGYTF.

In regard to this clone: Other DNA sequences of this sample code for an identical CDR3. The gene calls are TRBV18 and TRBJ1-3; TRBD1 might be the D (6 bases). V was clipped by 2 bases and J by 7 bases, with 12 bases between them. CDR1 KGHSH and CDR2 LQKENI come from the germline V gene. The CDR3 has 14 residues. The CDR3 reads CASSPNRVENTIYF. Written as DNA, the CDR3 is TGTGCCAGCTCACCAAACAGGGTGGAGAACACCATATATTTT.

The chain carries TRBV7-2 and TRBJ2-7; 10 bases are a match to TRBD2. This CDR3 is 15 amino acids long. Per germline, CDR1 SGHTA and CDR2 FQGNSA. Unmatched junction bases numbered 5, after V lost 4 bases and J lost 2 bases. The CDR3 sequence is CASSSGTSVPYEQYF. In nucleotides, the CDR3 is TGTGCCAGCAGCTCCGGGACTAGCGTCCCCTACGAGCAGTACTTC.

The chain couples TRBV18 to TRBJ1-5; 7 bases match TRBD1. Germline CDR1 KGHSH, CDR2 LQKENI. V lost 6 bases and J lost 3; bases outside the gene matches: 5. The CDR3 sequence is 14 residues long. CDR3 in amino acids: CASSLDRANQPQHF. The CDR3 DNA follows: TGTGCCAGCTCGCTCGACAGGGCCAATCAGCCCCAGCATTTT.

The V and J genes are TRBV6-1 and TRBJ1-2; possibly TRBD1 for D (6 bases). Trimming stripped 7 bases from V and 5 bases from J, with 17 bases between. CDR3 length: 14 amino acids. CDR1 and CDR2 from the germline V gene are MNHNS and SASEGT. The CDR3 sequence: CASKTGGQGYGYTF. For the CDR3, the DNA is TGTGCCAGCAAAACCGGGGGGCAGGGGTATGGCTACACCTTC.

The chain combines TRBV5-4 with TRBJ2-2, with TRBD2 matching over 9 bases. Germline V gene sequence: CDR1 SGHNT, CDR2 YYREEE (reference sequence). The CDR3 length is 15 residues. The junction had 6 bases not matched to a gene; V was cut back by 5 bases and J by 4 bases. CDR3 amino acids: CASSSSGVLTGELFF. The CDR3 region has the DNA TGTGCCAGCAGTTCTAGCGGGGTACTCACCGGGGAGCTGTTTTTT.

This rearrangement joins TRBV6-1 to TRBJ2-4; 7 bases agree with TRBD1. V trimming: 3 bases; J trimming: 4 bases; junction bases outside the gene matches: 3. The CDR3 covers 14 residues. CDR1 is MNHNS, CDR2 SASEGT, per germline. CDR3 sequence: CASSDPGGKNIQYF. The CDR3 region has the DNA TGTGCCAGCAGTGACCCAGGGGGTAAAAACATTCAGTACTTC.

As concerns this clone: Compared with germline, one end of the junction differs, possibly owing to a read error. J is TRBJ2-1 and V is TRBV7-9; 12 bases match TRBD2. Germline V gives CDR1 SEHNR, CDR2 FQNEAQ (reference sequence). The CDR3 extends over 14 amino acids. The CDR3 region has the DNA TGTGCCAGCAGCCTAGCGGGGGGGCCGATTGAGCAGTTCTTC. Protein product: CASSLAGGPIEQFF.

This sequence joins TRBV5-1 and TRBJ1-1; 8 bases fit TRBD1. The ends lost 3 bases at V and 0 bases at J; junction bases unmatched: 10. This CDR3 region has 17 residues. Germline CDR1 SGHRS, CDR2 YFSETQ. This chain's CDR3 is CASSSGTGQPMNTEAFF. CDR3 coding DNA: TGCGCCAGCAGCTCGGGGACAGGCCAACCTATGAACACTGAAGCTTTCTTT. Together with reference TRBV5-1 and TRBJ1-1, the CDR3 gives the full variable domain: KAGVTQTPRYLIKTRGQQVTLSCSPISGHRSVSWYQQTPGQGLQFLFEYFSETQRNKGNFPGRFSGRQFSNSRSEMNVSTLELGDSALYLCASSSGTGQPMNTEAFFGQGTRLTVV.

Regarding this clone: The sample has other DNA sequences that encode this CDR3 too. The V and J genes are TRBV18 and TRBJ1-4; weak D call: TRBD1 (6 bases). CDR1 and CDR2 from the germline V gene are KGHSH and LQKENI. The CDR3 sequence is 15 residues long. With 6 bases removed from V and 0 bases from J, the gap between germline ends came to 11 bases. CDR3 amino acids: CASSPGTTTNEKLFF. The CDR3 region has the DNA TGTGCCAGCTCCCCCGGGACAACAACTAATGAAAAACTGTTTTTT.

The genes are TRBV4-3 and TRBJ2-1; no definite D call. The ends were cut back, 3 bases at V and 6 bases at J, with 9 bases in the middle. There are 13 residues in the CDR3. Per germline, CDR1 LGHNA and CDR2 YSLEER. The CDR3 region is CASSQDRFNEQFF. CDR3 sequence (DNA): TGCGCCAGCAGCCAGGACCGATTCAATGAGCAGTTCTTC.

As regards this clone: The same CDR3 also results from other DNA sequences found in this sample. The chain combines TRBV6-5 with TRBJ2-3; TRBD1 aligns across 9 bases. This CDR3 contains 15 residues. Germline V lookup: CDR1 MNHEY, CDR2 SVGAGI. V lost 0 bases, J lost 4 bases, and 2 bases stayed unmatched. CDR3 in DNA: TGTGCCAGCAGTTACTCCGGGACAGGGTCAGATACGCAGTATTTT. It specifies CASSYSGTGSDTQYF.

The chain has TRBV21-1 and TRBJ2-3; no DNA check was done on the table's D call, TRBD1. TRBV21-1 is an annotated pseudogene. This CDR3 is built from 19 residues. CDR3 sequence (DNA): TGTGCCAGCAGCAAAGTTATCGGTTACGGGACAGGTAGCACAGATACGCAGTATTTT. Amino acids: CASSKVIGYGTGSTDTQYF.

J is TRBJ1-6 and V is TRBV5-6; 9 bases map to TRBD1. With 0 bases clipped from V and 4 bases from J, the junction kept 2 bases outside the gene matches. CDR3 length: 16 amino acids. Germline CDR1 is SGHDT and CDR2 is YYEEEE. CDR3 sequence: CASSLAGTGYNSPLHF. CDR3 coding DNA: TGTGCCAGCAGCTTGGCCGGGACAGGGTATAATTCACCCCTCCACTTT.

CDR3 amino acids: CASSIVAGSIIYEQYF. The CDR3 DNA follows: TGTGCCAGTAGTATAGTTGCAGGGTCAATTATCTACGAGCAGTACTTC. The chain has TRBV19 and TRBJ2-7; D possibly corresponds to TRBD1 (5 bases). The length of the CDR3 is 16 residues. Germline assignment: CDR1 LNHDA and CDR2 SQIVND (reference sequence). The V end lost 1 base, the J end lost 3 bases, and 16 bases lay between the germline ends.

CDR3 bases: TGTGCCAGCAGCCCCGGGTGGGACAGAAATTCACCCCTCCACTTT. This gives the protein CASSPGWDRNSPLHF. The chain combines TRBV9 with TRBJ1-6, with 7 nucleotides matching TRBD1. Trimming took 4 bases from V and 7 from J; bases not matched to a gene: 8. The CDR3 totals 15 residues. CDR1 is SGDLS, CDR2 YYNGEE, per germline.

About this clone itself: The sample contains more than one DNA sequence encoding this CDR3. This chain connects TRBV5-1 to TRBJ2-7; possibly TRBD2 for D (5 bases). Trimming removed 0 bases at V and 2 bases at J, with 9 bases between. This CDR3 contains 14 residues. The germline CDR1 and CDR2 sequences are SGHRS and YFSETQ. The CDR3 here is CASSLAGVPYEQYF. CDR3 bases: TGCGCCAGCAGCTTGGCCGGGGTTCCCTACGAGCAGTACTTC.

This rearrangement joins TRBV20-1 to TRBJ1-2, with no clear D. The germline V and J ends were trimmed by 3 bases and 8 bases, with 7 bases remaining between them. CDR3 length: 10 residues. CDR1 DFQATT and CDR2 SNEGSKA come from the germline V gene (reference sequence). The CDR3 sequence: CSASGQGYTF. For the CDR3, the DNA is TGCAGTGCTAGCGGTCAAGGCTACACCTTC.

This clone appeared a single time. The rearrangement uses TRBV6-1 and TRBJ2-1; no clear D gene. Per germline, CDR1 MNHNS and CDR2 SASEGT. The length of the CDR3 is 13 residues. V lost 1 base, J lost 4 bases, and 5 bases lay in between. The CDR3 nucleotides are TGTGCCAGCAGTGAAGGGAGATACAATGAGCAGTTCTTC. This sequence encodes CASSEGRYNEQFF.